The 4 T cell receptor beta chains reported below all come from one sample, sequenced in a study of control samples from healthy donors and cancer patients. Profiled with immunoSEQ multiplex PCR; TCRdb holds only in-frame clones, not every one. The sample yields 150,000 to 200,000 clones, roughly 91% seen once. The sequencing input was blood. The origin of the receptors is a woman aged 25 to 39 in good health.

Here the CDR3 reads CASREDGNYGYTF. CDR3 in DNA: TGTGCCAGTAGGGAGGACGGGAACTATGGCTACACCTTC. This chain connects TRBV19 to TRBJ1-2; no clear D. The CDR3 sequence is 13 residues long. The V end was cut by 6 bases, the J end by 2 bases, with 10 bases between. CDR1 is LNHDA and CDR2 is SQIVND in the germline V gene (reference sequence).

The chain links TRBV11-3 to TRBJ2-5; D might be TRBD1 (5 bases). V was trimmed by 5 bases and J by 0 bases, leaving 7 bases between them. This CDR3 comprises 13 residues. In germline, CDR1 is SGHNT, CDR2 YENEEA. The DNA for the CDR3 is TGTGCCAGCAGCCGACAGTACCAAGAGACCCAGTACTTC. It codes for CASSRQYQETQYF.

This clone occurred many times. This rearrangement joins TRBV4-2 to TRBJ2-7, with 8 positions matching TRBD2. Germline CDR1 reads LGHNA; CDR2 reads YNFKEQ. V shed 0 bases and J 2 bases; nucleotides not matched to a gene: 3. The CDR3 length is 15 residues. For the CDR3, the DNA is TGTGCCAGCAGCCAAGAACAGCGGGAGACCTACGAGCAGTACTTC. This encodes CASSQEQRETYEQYF.

The chain is built from TRBV4-3 and TRBJ1-6, with TRBD1 matching over 9 bases. The V gene's germline CDR1 is LGHNA and CDR2 YSLEER. After removal of 3 bases from V and 7 bases from J, the junction contained 4 bases not matched to a gene. There are 15 residues in the CDR3. The CDR3 DNA follows: TGCGCCAGCAGCCAGAACAGGGGGCAGAATTCACCCCTCCACTTT. Amino acids: CASSQNRGQNSPLHF.